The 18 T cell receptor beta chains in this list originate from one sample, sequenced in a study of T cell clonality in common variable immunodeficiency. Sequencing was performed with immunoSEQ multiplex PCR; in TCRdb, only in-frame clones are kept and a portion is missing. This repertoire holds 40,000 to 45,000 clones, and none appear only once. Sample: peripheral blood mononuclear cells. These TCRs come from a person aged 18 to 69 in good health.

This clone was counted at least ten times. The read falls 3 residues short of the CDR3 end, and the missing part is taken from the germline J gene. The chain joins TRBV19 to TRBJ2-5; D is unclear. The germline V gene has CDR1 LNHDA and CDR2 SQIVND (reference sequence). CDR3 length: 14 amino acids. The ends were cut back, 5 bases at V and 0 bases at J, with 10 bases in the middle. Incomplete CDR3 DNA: TGTGCCAGTAGTTCGCCCCGGTACCAAGAGACC. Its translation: CASSSPRYQET. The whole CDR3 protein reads CASSSPRYQETQYF.

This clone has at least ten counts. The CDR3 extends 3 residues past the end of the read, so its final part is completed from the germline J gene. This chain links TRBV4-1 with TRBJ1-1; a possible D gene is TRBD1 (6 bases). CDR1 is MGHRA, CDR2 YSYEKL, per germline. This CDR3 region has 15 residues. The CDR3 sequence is CASSQDRGGGGGAFF. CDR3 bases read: TGCGCCAGCAGCCAAGATCGGGGGGGCGGGGGAGGG.

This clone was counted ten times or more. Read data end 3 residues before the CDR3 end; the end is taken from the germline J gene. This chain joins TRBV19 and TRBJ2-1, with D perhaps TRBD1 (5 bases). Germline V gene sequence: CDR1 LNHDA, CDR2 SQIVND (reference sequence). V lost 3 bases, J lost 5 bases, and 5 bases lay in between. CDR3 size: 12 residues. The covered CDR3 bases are TGTGCCAGTAGTATGGGGCACAATGAG. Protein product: CASSMGHNE. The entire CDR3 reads CASSMGHNEQFF.

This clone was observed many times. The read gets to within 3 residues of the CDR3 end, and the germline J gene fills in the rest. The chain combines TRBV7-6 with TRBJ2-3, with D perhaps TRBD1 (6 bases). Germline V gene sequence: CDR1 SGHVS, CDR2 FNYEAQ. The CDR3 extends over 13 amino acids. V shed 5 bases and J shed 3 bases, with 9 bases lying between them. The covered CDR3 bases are TGTGCCAGCAGCATGCAGGGGACAGATACG. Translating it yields CASSMQGTDT. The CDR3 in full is CASSMQGTDTQYF.

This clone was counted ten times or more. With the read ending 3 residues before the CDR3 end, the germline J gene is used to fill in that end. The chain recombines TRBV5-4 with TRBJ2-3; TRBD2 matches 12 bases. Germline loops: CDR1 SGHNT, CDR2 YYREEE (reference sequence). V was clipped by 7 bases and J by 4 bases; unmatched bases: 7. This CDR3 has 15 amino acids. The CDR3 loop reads CASSPTSGSADTQYF. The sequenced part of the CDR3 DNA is TGTGCCAGCTCCCCGACTAGCGGGAGCGCAGATACG.

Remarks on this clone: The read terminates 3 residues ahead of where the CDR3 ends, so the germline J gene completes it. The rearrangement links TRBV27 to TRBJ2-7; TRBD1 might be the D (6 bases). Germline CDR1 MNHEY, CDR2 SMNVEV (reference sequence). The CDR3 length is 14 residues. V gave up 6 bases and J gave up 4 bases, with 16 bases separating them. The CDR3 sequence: CASSHAPRGYEQYF. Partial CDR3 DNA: TGTGCCAGCAGCCACGCCCCCAGGGGTTACGAG.

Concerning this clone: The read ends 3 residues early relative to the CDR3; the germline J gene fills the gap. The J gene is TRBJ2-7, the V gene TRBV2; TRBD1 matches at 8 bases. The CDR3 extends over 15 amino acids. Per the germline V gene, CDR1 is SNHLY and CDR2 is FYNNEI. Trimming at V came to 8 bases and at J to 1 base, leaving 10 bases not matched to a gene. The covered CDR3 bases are TGTGCCAGCGGGGTGCAGGGGGCGCGTTCCTACGAG. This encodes CASGVQGARSYE. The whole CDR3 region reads CASGVQGARSYEQYF.

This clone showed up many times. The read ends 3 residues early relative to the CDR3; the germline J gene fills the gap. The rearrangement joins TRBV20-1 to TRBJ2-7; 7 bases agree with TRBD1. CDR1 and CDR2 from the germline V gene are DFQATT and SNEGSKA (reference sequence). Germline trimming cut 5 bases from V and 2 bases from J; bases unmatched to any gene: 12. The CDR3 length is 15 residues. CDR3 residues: CSAPKEEGGAYEQYF. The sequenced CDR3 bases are TGCAGTGCTCCGAAAGAAGAAGGGGGCGCCTACGAG.

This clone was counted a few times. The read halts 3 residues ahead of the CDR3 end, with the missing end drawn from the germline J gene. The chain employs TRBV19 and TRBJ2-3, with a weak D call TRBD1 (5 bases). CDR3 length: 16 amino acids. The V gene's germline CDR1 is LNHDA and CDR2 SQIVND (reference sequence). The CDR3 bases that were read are TGTGCCAGTAAAGATCTAGGGGCTAATAGCAATCAGCCG. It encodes CASKDLGANSNQP. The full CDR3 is CASKDLGANSNQPQYF.

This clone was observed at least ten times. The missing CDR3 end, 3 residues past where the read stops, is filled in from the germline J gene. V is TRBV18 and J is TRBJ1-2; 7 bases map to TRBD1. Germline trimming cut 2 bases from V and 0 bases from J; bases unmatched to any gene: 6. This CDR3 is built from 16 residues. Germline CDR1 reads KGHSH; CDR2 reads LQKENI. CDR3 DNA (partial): TGTGCCAGCTCACCAAGTACAGGGGCAGCTAACTATGGC. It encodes CASSPSTGAANYG. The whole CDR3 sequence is CASSPSTGAANYGYTF.

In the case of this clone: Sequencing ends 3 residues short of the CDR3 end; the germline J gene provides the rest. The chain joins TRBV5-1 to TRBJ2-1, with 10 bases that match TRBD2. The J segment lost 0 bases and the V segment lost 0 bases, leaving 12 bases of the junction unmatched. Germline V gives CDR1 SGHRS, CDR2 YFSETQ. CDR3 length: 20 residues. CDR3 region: CASSLDHRAAGGSSYNEQFF. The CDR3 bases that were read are TGCGCCAGCAGCTTGGATCACCGGGCAGCGGGAGGGAGCTCCTACAATGAG.

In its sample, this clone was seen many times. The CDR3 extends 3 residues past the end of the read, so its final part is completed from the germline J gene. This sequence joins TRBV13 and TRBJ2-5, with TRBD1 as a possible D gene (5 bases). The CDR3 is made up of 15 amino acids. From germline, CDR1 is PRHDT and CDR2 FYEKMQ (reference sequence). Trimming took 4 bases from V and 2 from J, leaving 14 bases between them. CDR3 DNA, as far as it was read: TGTGCCAGCAGCTCCTCCTATGACAGACAAGAGACC. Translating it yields CASSSSYDRQET. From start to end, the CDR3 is CASSSSYDRQETQYF.

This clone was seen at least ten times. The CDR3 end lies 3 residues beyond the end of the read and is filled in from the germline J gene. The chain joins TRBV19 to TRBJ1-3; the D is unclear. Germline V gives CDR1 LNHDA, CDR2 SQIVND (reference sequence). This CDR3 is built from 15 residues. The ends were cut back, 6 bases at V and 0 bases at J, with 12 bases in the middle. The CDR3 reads CASREAGFSGNTIYF. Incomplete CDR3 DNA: TGTGCCAGTAGGGAGGCAGGATTCTCTGGAAACACC. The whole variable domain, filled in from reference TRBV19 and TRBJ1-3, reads DGGITQSPKYLFRKEGQNVTLSCEQNLNHDAMYWYRQDPGQGLRLIYYSQIVNDFQKGDIAEGYSVSREKKESFPLTVTSAQKNPTAFYLCASREAGFSGNTIYFGEGSWLTVV.

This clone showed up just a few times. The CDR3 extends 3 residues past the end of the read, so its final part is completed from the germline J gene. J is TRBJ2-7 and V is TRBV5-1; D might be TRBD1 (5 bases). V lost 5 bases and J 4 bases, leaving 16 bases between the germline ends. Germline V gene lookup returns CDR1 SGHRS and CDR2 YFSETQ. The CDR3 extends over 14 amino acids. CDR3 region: CASRYQGGTYEQYF. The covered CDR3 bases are TGCGCCAGCAGGTATCAGGGCGGCACTTACGAG.

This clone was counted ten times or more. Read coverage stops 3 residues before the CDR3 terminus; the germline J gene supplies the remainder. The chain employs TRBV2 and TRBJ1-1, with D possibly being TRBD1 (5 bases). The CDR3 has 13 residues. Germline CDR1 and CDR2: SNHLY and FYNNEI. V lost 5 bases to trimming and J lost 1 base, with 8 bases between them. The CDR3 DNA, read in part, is TGTGCCAGCAGTTCCGACAGGAACACTGAA. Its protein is CASSSDRNTE. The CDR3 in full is CASSSDRNTEAFF.

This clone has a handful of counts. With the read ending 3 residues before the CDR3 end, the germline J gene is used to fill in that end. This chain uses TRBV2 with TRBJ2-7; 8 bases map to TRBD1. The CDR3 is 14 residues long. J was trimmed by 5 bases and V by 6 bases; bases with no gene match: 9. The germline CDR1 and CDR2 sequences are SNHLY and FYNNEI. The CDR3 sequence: CASRADRGSNEQYF. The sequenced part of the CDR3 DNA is TGTGCCAGCAGAGCCGACAGGGGTTCCAACGAG.

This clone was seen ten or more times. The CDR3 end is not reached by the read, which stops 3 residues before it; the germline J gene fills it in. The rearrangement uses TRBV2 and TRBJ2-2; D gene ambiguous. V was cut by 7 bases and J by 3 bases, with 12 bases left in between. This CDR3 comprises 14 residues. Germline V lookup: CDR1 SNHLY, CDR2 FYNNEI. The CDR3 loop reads CASTPGEDTGELFF. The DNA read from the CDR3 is TGTGCCAGCACGCCAGGCGAGGACACCGGGGAG.

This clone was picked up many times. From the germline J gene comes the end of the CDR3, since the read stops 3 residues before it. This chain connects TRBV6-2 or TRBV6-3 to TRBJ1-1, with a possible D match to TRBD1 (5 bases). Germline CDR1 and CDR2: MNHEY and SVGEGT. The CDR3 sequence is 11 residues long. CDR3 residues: CASSAGTSAFF. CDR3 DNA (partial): TGTGCCAGCAGTGCCGGGACTAGC.